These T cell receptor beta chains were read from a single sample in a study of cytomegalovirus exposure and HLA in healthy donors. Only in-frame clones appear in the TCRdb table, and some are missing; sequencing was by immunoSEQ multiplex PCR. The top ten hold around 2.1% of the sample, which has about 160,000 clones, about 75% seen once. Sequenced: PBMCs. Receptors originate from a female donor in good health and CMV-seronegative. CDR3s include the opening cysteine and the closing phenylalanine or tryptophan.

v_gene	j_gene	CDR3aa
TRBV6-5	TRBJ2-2	CASSYLGLYTGELFF
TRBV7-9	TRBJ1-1	CASSLGTVNTEAFF
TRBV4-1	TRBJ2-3	CASSHWAGGGTDTQYF
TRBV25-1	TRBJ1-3	CASLDRAGNTIYF
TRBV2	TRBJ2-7	CASSASGLAYEQYF
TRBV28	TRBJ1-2	CASSRPGGNYGYTF
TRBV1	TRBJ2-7	CTSSPSGQLYEQYF
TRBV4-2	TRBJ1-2	CASSQGGKGDYGYTF
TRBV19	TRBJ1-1	CASHNRFASEAFF
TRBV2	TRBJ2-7	CASTPLGDGFSYEQYF
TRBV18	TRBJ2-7	CASSPMSGSSSYEQYF
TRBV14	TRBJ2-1	CASSPWSPPAEQFF
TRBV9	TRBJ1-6	CASSTGQGGNSPLHF
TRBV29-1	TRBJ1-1	CSAGNVQGARTEAFF
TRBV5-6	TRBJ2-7	CASSSGTITYEQYF
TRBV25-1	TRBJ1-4	CASSDPRGSNEKLFF
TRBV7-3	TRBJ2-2	CASSLNRGPAEELFF
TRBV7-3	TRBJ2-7	CASSSGLAGAYEQYF
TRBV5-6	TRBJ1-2	CASSSRHRGRAPNYGYTF
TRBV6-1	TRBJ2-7	CASSESGRGEQYF
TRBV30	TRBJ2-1	CAWTSGIGNYNEQFF
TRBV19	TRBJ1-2	CASVGTGVFYGYTF
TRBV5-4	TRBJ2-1	CASSLGSGPTNEQFF
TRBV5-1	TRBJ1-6	CASTSGNNSPLHF
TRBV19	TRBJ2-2	CASSPLAGLQGAGELFF
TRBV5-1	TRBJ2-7	CASSRAGTGSYEQYF
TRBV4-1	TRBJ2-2	CASRLTSGGNTGELFF
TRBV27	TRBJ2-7	CASSLTSAFHEQYF
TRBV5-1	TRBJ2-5	CASSHFGNQETQYF
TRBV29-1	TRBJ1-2	CSGITEGTHGYTF
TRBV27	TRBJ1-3	CASSLYRGNTIYF
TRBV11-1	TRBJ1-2	CASSSNGQGYGYTF
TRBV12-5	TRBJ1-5	CASGLSGVSNQPQHF
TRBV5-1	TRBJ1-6	CASSFSDRFSSPLHF
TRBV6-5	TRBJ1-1	CASRINGEAMRAFF